The TCR beta chain under discussion was sequenced for a study of T cells in Graves' hyperthyroidism and ophthalmopathy. Using RNA transcripts as the source, TCR beta CDR3 regions were amplified. HTBI primers were used for first-round RT-PCR of the TCR CDR3. MiXCR was run by TCRdb on the multiplex PCR reads, yielding one entry per CDR3 protein. The sample holds over 700,000 distinct CDR3 sequences, 18% seen once. Germline V gene data show CDR1 as SGDLS and CDR2 as YYNGEE. V was cut by 4 bases and J by 5 bases, with 15 bases left in between. This CDR3 region has 14 residues. This clonotype was found many times. The antigen is unknown. Findings and limits, study-wide: Most clonotypes expanded in the thyroid (above 0.001) were also present in blood.

The chain joins TRBV9 to TRBJ2-5, with D perhaps matching TRBD1 or TRBD2 (5 bases each). The clonotype comes from a woman aged 50 to 65 with Graves' hyperthyroidism that later progressed to Graves' ophthalmopathy. The sample taken for sequencing was blood. CDR3 DNA: TGTGCCAGCAGCACTCCAGACGAGGGGGAGACCCAGTACTTC. Its translation: CASSTPDEGETQYF. The whole variable domain, remainder taken from reference TRBV9 and TRBJ2-5, is DSGVTQTPKHLITATGQRVTLRCSPRSGDLSVYWYQQSLDQGLQFLIQYYNGEERAKGNILERFSAQQFPDLHSELNLSSLELGDSALYFCASSTPDEGETQYFGPGTRLLVL.